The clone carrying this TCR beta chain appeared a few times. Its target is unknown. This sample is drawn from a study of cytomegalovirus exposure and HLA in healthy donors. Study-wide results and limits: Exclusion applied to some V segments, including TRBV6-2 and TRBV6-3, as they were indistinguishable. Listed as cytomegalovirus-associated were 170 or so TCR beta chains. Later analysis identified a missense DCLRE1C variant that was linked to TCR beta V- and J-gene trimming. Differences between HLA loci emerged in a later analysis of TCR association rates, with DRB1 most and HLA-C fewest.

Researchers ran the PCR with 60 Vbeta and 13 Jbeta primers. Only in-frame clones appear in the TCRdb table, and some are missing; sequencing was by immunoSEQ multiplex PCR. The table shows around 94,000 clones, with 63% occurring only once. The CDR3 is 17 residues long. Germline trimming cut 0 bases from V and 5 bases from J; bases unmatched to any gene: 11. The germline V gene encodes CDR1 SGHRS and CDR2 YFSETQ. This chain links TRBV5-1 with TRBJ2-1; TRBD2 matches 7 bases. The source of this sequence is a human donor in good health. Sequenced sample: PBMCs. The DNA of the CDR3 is TGCGCCAGCAGCTTGGATGGGAGGGTTCGACCGGACAATGAGCAGTTCTTC. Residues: CASSLDGRVRPDNEQFF. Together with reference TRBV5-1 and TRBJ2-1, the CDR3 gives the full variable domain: KAGVTQTPRYLIKTRGQQVTLSCSPISGHRSVSWYQQTPGQGLQFLFEYFSETQRNKGNFPGRFSGRQFSNSRSEMNVSTLELGDSALYLCASSLDGRVRPDNEQFFGPGTRLTVL.